There are a few counts of the clone carrying this T cell receptor (beta chain). The antigen remains unidentified. Clones were read by immunoSEQ multiplex PCR, and TCRdb kept only the in-frame ones, dropping some. The sample holds about 74,000 clones, roughly 80% seen once. Blood draws occurred at baseline, cycle 4 day 1, and cycle 7 day 1. This sample stems from a study of OX40 agonist ivuxolimab in advanced cancers. Across the study: Three individuals attained partial responses, comprising one hepatocellular carcinoma case and two cutaneous melanoma cases. Study-wide points: Partial responders receiving 0.1-3.0 mg/kg showed among the lowest clonal expansion. The antigens recognized by the expanded peripheral T cells, that is their antigen specificity, were not determined.

The germline V and J ends were trimmed by 0 bases and 1 base, with 6 bases remaining between them. Per the germline V gene, CDR1 is SGHTA and CDR2 is FQGNSA. There are 14 residues in the CDR3. Sequencing used CD4+ or CD8+ T cells sorted from blood, obtained in a trial of the OX40 agonist ivuxolimab. V is TRBV7-2 and J is TRBJ2-5; D is unclear. The receptor was derived from an adult with an advanced solid tumor such as melanoma, head and neck, liver or kidney cancer. The CDR3 coding sequence is TGTGCCAGCAGCTTAGCAACTCGCCAAGAGACCCAGTACTTC. Protein: CASSLATRQETQYF.